This record covers a single TCR beta chain. Trimming stripped 0 bases from V and 8 bases from J, with 4 bases between. This CDR3 spans 11 amino acids. Treatment noted: oral pan-JAK inhibitor, 5-10 mg twice daily. The data were obtained in a study of CD8+ T cells in alopecia areata. Sequencing used cDNA as its template, made by extracting RNA and reverse transcribing it. The method was immunoSEQ multiplex PCR; TCRdb's version includes in-frame clones alone and lacks a portion of them. The sample shows more than 200,000 clones, over 40% of them seen only once. The chain has TRBV23-1 and TRBJ1-2, with D unresolved. TRBV23-1 is an ORF, with its function uncertain. The TCR originated in a human donor with alopecia areata. The sequenced sample was CD4+ T cells sorted from blood, obtained around week 37, from a patient treated with tofacitinib. The CDR3 here is CASSQSDGYTF. The CDR3 DNA follows: TGCGCCAGCAGTCAATCGGACGGCTACACCTTC.